This T cell receptor beta chain was captured in a study of post-analysis software for immune sequencing data. At the level of the study: Relapsing-remitting, secondary progressive and progressive-relapsing forms made up the multiple sclerosis disease courses. Regarding the study as a whole: The F measure placed samples prepared in the same batch into strongly shared clusters. Normalized Chao1 diversity in multiple sclerosis patients fell significantly below that of controls. Several TRBV segments were more frequent in patients than controls; TRBV5-6, TRBV5-1 and TRBV20-1 belonged to this group.

The library was made from cDNA and included unique molecular identifiers. When roughly 0.9 to 10 million T cells were used, they gave 500,000 or so cDNA molecules. In TCRdb, the PCR reads were re-called with MiXCR into one record per CDR3 protein. The sample has some 690,000 distinct CDR3 sequences; 25% to 30% are singletons. This CDR3 contains 19 residues. V gave up 8 bases and J gave up 3 bases; unmatched junction bases: 18. Germline values: CDR1 LGHNA, CDR2 YSLEER. Many counts were recorded for this clonotype. As yet, its antigen is unknown. V is TRBV4-3 and J is TRBJ2-7; 14 nucleotides line up with TRBD2. The specimen sequenced was blood. The TCR originated in a girl under 18 with multiple sclerosis. The CDR3 reads CASSFIPAGLAGAGYEQYF. As DNA, the CDR3 is TGCGCCAGCTCGTTCATCCCCGCGGGACTAGCGGGAGCGGGCTACGAGCAGTACTTC.